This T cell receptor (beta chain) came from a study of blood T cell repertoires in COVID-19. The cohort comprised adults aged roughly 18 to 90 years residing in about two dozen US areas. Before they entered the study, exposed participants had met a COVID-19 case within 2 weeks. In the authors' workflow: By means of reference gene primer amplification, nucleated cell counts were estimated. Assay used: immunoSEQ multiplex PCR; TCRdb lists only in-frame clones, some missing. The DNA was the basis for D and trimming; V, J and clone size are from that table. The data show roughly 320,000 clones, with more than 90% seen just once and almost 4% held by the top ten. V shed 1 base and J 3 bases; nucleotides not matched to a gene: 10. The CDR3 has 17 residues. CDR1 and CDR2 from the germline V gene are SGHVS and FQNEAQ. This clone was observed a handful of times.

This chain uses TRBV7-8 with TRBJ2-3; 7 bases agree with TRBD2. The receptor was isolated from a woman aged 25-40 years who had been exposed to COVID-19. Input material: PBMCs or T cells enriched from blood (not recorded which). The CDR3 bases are TGTGCCAGCAGCTTAGGACTAGCTGATCCCCGGACAGATACGCAGTATTTT. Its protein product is CASSLGLADPRTDTQYF.